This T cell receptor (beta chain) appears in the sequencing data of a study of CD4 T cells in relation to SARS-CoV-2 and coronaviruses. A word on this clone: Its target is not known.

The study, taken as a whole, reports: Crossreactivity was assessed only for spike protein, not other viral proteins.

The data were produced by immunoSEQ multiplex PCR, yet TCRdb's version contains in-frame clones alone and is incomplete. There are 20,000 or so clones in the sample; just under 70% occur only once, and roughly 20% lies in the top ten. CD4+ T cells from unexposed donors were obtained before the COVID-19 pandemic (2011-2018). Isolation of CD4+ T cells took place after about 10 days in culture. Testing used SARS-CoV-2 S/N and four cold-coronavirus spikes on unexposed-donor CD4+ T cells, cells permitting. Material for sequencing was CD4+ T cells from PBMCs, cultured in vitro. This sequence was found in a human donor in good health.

The CDR3: CAITRGQGVTEAFF. CDR3 DNA: TGTGCCATCACCCGGGGACAGGGTGTCACTGAAGCTTTCTTT. This chain connects TRBV10-3 to TRBJ1-1, with 9 bases aligning to TRBD1. In germline, CDR1 is ENHRY, CDR2 SYGVKD. The CDR3 totals 14 residues. V lost 7 bases, J lost 4 bases, and 7 bases stayed unmatched.